The 6 T cell receptor beta chains below all came from one sample that was sequenced in a study of cytomegalovirus exposure and HLA in healthy donors. The PCR contained 60 Vbeta and 13 Jbeta primers. TCRdb's table, derived via immunoSEQ multiplex PCR, lists solely in-frame clones and lacks some. In the table there are more than 200,000 clones, around 79% of which are singletons. The sample was PBMCs. The receptors stem from a man aged 18 to 30 in good health and CMV-seronegative.

This clone was detected a few times. The V and J genes are TRBV6-1 and TRBJ1-2; D is unclear. Looked up from germline, CDR1 is MNHNS and CDR2 is SASEGT. V was pared by 4 bases and J by 3 bases, with 6 bases between. The CDR3 sequence is 12 residues long. Here the CDR3 reads CASSAKDYGYTF. The CDR3 nucleotides are TGTGCCAGCAGTGCTAAAGACTATGGCTACACCTTC.

This chain links TRBV7-2 with TRBJ2-1; 12 nucleotides match TRBD1. V was pared by 2 bases and J by 9 bases, with 5 bases of the junction left unmatched. Germline CDR1 is SGHTA and CDR2 is FQGNSA. The CDR3 covers 15 residues. CDR3 loop: CASSLRGTGGGEQFF. In DNA, the CDR3 is TGTGCCAGCAGCTTACGCGGGACAGGGGGCGGTGAGCAGTTCTTC. The whole variable domain, filled in from reference TRBV7-2 and TRBJ2-1, reads GAGVSQSPSNKVTEKGKDVELRCDPISGHTALYWYRQSLGQGLEFLIYFQGNSAPDKSGLPSDRFSAERTGGSVSTLTIQRTQQEDSAVYLCASSLRGTGGGEQFFGPGTRLTVL.

The chain uses TRBV5-1 and TRBJ2-2; D might be TRBD1 (5 bases). The CDR3 contains 16 residues. The germline V and J ends were trimmed by 2 bases and 7 bases, with 18 bases remaining between them. CDR1 SGHRS and CDR2 YFSETQ come from the germline V gene. The CDR3, as DNA: TGCGCCAGCAGCTTCCGACGGGTCAGGGATGGCGGGGAGCTGTTTTTT. It codes for CASSFRRVRDGGELFF.

This clone has only a few counts. This chain uses TRBV5-6 with TRBJ1-4; D not certain. CDR1 SGHDT and CDR2 YYEEEE come from the germline V gene. This CDR3 has 15 amino acids. V lost 4 bases to trimming and J lost 4 bases, with 14 bases between them. CDR3 region: CASSLTLGGNEKLFF. In nucleotides, the CDR3 is TGTGCCAGCAGCCTTACCCTCGGCGGTAATGAAAAACTGTTTTTT.

This chain uses TRBV28 with TRBJ1-4, with 10 bases aligning to TRBD1. This CDR3 is built from 15 residues. V lost 3 bases, J lost 6 bases, and 4 bases stayed unmatched. From germline, CDR1 is MDHEN and CDR2 SYDVKM. DNA for the CDR3: TGTGCCAGCAGTTTCTCCGGGACAGGGGATGAAAAACTGTTTTTT. Encoded protein: CASSFSGTGDEKLFF.

This chain uses TRBV10-3 with TRBJ2-7; 13 positions match TRBD2. Per germline, CDR1 ENHRY and CDR2 SYGVKD. The CDR3 covers 17 residues. V was pared by 0 bases and J by 3 bases, with 5 bases of the junction left unmatched. CDR3 amino acids: CAISESKLAGGIYEQYF. In nucleotides, the CDR3 is TGTGCCATCAGTGAGTCTAAACTAGCGGGAGGGATCTACGAGCAGTACTTC.